The rows below give T cell receptor beta chains drawn from one sample of a study of blood T cells in healthy people across ages. Via MiXCR, TCRdb re-called the 5' RACE reads, giving one row per CDR3 protein. Of some 790,000 distinct CDR3 sequences listed, less than 35% are singletons. The sequencing input was blood. These receptors all come from a woman of 80 years or more in good health. Both conserved end residues are part of each CDR3. The D gene is left open where the match is weak. Size tells how often a clone was seen (once, few, many) or the class of an expanded clone, and some rows leave it out.

clone_size j_call d_call v_call cdr3_nt cdr3_aa
many TRBJ2-3 NA TRBV7-9 TGTGCCAGCAGCTACAGCACAGATACGCAGTATTTT CASSYSTDTQYF
many TRBJ1-2 TRBD1 TRBV7-2 TGTGCCAGCAGCTCCCGGGACAGGGACAGCTATGGCTACACCTTC CASSSRDRDSYGYTF
NA TRBJ2-2 NA TRBV5-5 TGTGCCAGCAGCTTGGGGATCTCCGGGGAGCTGTTTTTT CASSLGISGELFF
few TRBJ2-7 NA TRBV29-1 TGCAGCGTTGAGGTAGATTCCTACGAGCAGTACTTC CSVEVDSYEQYF
many TRBJ2-1 NA TRBV6-2/TRBV6-3 TGTGCCAGCAGTTCCCCTAGCGTTTATGATGAGCAGTTCTTC CASSSPSVYDEQFF
NA TRBJ2-7 NA TRBV5-5 TGTGCCAGCAGAGCAGTCCAGGAGACCTGGTACTTC CASRAVQETWYF
NA TRBJ1-2 NA TRBV7-8 TGTGCCAGCAGCTCCCTGACGGTTCTCAACGTCTATGGCTACACCTTC CASSSLTVLNVYGYTF
few TRBJ2-5 TRBD1 TRBV7-9 TGTGCCAGCAGCCGAAGACAGGGATCTGTAGAGACCCAGTACTTC CASSRRQGSVETQYF
few TRBJ2-5 NA TRBV7-2 TGTGCCAGCAGCTTAGTAGCTCAAGGGACCCAGTACTTC CASSLVAQGTQYF
many TRBJ1-3 NA TRBV20-1 TGCAGTGCTAGCTCCCGAGTAGAAGGAAACACCATATATTTT CSASSRVEGNTIYF
NA TRBJ2-1 NA TRBV6-6 TGTGCCAGCAGTATCCGAGGGGGGGCTAACAATGAGCAGTTCTTC CASSIRGGANNEQFF
many TRBJ2-1 NA TRBV7-9 TGTGCCAGCAGCTTAAACGACCGGGGCCCTCGGTTCTTC CASSLNDRGPRFF
many TRBJ1-2 TRBD1 TRBV12-3/TRBV12-4 TGTGCCAGCAGTTTCAGGGGGCGCATTGATGGCTACACCTTC CASSFRGRIDGYTF
many TRBJ1-4 NA TRBV7-2 TGTGCCAGCAGCTTAGCAAGGACAAAAGAGGAAAAACTGTTTTTT CASSLARTKEEKLFF
many TRBJ2-3 NA TRBV12-3/TRBV12-4 TGTGCCAGCACCAAGGGGGGGCAGTTCACAGATACGCAGTATTTT CASTKGGQFTDTQYF
NA TRBJ2-5 NA TRBV28 TGTGCCAGCAGTTTAACTGGTGTCCTGCAAGAGACCCAGTACTTC CASSLTGVLQETQYF
NA TRBJ2-1 TRBD2 TRBV7-3 TGTGCCAGCAGCTTAAGTCTAGCGGGCCACAATGAGCAGTTCTTC CASSLSLAGHNEQFF